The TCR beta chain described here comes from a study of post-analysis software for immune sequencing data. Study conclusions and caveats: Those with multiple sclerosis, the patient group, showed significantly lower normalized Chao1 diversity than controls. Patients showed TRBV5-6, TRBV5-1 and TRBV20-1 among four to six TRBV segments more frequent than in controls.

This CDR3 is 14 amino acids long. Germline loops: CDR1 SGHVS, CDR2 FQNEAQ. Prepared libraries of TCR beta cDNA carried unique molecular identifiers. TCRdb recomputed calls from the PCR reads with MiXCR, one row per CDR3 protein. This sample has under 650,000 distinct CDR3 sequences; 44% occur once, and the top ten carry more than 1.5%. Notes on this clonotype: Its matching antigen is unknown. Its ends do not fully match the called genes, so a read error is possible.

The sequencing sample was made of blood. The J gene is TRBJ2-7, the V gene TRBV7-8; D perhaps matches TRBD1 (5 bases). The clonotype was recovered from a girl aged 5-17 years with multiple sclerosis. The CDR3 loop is CASSLSQGSYERYF. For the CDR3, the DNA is TGTGCCAGCAGCTTAAGCCAGGGCTCCTACGAGCGGTACTTC.